This record covers a single TCR beta chain. These data originate in a study of blood T cell repertoires in COVID-19. This table comes from immunoSEQ multiplex PCR, and its TCRdb copy is limited to in-frame clones, with some not included. This sample has 200,000 to 250,000 clones, with roughly 90% found just once. This CDR3 is built from 14 residues. Per the germline V gene, CDR1 is KGHSH and CDR2 is LQKENI. The J segment lost 4 bases and the V segment lost 1 base, leaving 3 bases of the junction unmatched. The clonotype originates from a woman in her forties or fifties in a cohort exposed to, infected with or recovered from COVID-19 (not recorded which). Sequences were obtained from PBMCs or T cells enriched from blood (not recorded which). This rearrangement joins TRBV18 to TRBJ1-2, with 7 bases aligning to TRBD1. CDR3 region: CASSPRDRAYGYTF. As DNA, the CDR3 is TGTGCCAGCTCACCACGAGACAGGGCCTATGGCTACACCTTC.